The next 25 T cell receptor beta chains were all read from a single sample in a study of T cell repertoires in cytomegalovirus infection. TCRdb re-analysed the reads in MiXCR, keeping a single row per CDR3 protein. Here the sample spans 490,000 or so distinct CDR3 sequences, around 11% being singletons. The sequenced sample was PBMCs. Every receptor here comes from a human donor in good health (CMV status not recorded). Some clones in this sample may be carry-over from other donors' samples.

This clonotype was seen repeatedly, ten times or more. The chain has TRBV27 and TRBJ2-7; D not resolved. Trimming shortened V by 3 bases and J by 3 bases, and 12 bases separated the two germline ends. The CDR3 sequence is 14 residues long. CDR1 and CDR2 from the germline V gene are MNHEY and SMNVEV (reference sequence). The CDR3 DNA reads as TGTGCCAGCAGTTTTTCGAGACGGAACTACGAGCAGTACTTC. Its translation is CASSFSRRNYEQYF.

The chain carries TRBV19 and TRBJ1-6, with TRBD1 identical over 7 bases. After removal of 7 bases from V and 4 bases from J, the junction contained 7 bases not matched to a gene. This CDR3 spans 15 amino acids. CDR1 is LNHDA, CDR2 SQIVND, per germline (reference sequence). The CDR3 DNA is TGTGCCAGTACAGGGGGGACATCTTATAATTCACCCCTCCACTTT. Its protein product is CASTGGTSYNSPLHF.

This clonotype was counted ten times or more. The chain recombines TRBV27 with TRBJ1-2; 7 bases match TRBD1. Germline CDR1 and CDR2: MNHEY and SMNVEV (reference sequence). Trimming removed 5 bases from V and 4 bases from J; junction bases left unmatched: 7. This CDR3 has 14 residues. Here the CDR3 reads CASSVGQPGYGYTF. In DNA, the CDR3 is TGTGCCAGCAGTGTGGGACAGCCTGGCTATGGCTACACCTTC.

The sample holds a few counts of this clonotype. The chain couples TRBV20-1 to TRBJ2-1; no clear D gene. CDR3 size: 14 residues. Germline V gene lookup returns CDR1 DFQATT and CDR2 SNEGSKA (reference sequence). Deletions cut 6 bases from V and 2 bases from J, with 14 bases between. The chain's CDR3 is CSASRFQPYNEQFF. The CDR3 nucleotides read TGCAGTGCCTCGAGGTTTCAGCCCTACAATGAGCAGTTCTTC.

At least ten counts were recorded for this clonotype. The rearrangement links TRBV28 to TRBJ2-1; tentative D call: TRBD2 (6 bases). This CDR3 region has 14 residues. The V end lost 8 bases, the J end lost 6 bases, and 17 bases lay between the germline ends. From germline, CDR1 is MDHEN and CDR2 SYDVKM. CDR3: CASANVAGLNEQFF. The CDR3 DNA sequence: TGTGCCAGCGCAAACGTGGCGGGGCTCAATGAGCAGTTCTTC.

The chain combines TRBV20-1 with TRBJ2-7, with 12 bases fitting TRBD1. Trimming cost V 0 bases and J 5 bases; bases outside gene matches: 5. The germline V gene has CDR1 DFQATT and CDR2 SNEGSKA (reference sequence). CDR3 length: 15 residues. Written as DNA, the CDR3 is TGCAGTGCTAGAGATGGAGGGACAGGGGGCGACGAGCAGTACTTC. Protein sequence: CSARDGGTGGDEQYF.

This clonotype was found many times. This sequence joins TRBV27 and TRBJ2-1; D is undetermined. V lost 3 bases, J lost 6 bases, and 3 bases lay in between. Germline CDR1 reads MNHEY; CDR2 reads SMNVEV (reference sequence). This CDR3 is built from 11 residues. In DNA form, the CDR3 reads TGTGCCAGCAGTTTTGCCAATGAGCAGTTCTTC. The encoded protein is CASSFANEQFF.

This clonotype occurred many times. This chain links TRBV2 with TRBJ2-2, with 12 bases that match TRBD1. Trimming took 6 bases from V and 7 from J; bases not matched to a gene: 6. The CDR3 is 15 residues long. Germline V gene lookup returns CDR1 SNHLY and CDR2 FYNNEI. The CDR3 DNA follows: TGTGCCAGCAGCCGTGGGACAGGGGGCGGCGGGGAGCTGTTTTTT. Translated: CASSRGTGGGGELFF.

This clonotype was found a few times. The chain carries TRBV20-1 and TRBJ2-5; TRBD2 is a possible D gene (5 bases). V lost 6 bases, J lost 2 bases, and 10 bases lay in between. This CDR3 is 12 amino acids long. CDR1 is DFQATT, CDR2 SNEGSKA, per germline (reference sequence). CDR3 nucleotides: TGCAGTGCGCGCGGGTTTCAAGAGACCCAGTACTTC. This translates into CSARGFQETQYF.

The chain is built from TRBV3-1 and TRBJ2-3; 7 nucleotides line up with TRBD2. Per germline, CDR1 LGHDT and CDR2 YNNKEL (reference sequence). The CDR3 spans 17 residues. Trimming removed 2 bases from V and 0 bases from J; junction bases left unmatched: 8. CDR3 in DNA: TGTGCCAGCAGCCAAAGTCCAGGGAGGGCTAGCACAGATACGCAGTATTTT. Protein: CASSQSPGRASTDTQYF.

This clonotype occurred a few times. Here the CDR3 DNA reads TGTGCCAGTAGGGCAGGGATTTCACCCCTCCACTTT. Protein sequence: CASRAGISPLHF. The genes are TRBV19 and TRBJ1-6, with D maybe TRBD1 (5 bases). The CDR3 totals 12 residues. Trimming took off 6 bases at V and 9 bases at J, with 9 bases between the two ends. The germline V gene encodes CDR1 LNHDA and CDR2 SQIVND (reference sequence).

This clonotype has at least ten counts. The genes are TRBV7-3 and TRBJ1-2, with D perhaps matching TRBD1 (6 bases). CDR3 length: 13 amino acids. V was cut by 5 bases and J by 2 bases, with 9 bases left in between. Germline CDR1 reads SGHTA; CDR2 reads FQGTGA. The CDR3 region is CASSQDRNYGYTF. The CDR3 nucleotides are TGTGCCAGCAGCCAAGACAGGAACTATGGCTACACCTTC.

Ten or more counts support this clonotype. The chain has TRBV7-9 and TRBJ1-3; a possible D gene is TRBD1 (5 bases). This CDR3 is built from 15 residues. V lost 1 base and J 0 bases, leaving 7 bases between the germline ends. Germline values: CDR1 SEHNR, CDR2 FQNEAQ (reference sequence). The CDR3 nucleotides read TGTGCCAGCAGCTTAGACAGGCTCTCTGGAAACACCATATATTTT. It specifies CASSLDRLSGNTIYF.

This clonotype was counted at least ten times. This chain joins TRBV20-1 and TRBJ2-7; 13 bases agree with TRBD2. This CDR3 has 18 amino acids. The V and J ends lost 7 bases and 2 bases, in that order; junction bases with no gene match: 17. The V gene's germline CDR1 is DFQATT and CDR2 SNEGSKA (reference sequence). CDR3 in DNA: TGCAGTGTCCGACGACCCCTGGGACTAGCGGGGATAACCTACGAGCAGTACTTC. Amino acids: CSVRRPLGLAGITYEQYF.

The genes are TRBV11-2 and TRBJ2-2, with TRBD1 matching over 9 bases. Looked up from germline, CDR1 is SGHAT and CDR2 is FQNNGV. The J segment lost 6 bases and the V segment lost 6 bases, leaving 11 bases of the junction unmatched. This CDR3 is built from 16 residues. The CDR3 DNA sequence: TGTGCCAGCAGGTTTCCCGGGACAGGGTTTCCCGGGGAGCTGTTTTTT. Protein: CASRFPGTGFPGELFF.

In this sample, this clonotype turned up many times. As DNA, the CDR3 is TGTGCCAGCAGTCTCTCGGACAGGAATGAAAAACTGTTTTTT. As protein: CASSLSDRNEKLFF. V and J are TRBV12-3 or TRBV12-4 and TRBJ1-4, with 7 positions matching TRBD1. CDR3 length equals 14 residues. The V gene end was trimmed by 5 bases and the J gene end by 5 bases; junction bases not matched to a gene: 5.

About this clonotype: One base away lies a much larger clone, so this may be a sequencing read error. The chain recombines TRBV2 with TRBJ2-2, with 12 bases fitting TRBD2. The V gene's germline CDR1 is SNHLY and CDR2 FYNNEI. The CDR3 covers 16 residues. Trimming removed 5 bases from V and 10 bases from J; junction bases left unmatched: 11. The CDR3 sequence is CASSSTSGSPAAELFF. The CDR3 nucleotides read TGTGCCAGCAGTTCGACTAGCGGGAGTCCCGCCGCGGAGCTGTTTTTT.

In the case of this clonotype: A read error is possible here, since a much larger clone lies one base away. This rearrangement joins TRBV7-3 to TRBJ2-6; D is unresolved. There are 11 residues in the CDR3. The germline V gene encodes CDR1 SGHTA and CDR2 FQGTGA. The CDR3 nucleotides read TGTGTCAGCAGCGACCAAAGCGTCCTGACTTTC. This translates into CVSSDQSVLTF.

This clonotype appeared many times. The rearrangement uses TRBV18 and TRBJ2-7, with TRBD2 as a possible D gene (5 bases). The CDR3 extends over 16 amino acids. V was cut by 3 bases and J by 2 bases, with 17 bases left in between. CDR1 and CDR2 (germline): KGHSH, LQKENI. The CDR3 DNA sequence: TGTGCCAGCTCACCCCCTCGGGGAGCGGCCCCCTACGAGCAGTACTTC. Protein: CASSPPRGAAPYEQYF.

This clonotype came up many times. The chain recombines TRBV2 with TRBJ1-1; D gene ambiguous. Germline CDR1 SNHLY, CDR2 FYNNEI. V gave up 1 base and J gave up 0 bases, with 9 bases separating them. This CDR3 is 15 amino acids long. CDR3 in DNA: TGTGCCAGCAGTGAAGATTGGGGAGTGAACACTGAAGCTTTCTTT. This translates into CASSEDWGVNTEAFF. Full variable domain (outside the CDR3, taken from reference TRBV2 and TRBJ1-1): EPEVTQTPSHQVTQMGQEVILRCVPISNHLYFYWYRQILGQKVEFLVSFYNNEISEKSEIFDDQFSVERPDGSNFTLKIRSTKLEDSAMYFCASSEDWGVNTEAFFGQGTRLTVV.

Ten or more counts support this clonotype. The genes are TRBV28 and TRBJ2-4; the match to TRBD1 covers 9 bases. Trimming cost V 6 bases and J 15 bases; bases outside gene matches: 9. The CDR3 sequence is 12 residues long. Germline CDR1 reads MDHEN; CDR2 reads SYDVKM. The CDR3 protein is CASRPGTGSPYF. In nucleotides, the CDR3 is TGTGCCAGCAGACCCGGGACAGGGTCCCCGTACTTC.

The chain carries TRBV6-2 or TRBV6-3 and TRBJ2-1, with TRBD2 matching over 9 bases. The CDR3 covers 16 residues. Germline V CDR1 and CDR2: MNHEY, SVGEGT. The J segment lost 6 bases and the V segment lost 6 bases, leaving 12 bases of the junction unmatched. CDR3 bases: TGTGCCAGCAGCCTACTAATGCGGGGGGGAGGCAATGAGCAGTTCTTC. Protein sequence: CASSLLMRGGGNEQFF.

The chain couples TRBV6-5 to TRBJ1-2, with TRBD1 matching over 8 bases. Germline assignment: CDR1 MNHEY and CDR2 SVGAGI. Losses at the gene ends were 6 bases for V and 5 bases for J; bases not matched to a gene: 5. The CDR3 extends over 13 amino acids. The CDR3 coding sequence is TGTGCCAGCAGAAAGGACAGGGCGTATGGCTACACCTTC. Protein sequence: CASRKDRAYGYTF.

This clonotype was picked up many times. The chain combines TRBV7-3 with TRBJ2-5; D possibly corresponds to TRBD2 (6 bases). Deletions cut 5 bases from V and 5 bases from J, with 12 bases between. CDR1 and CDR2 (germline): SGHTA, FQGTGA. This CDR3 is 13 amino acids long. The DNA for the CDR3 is TGTGCCAGCAGCCGTGACCGGGGGGAGACCCAGTACTTC. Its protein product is CASSRDRGETQYF.

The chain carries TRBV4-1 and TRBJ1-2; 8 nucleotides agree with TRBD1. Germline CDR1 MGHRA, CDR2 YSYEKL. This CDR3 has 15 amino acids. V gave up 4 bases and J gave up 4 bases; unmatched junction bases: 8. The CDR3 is CASSPQGAQRYGYTF. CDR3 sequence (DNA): TGCGCCAGCAGCCCCCAGGGGGCGCAACGCTATGGCTACACCTTC.